Described below is a single T cell receptor beta chain sequence and its context. Replicate PCRs for sorted subsets used around 200 ng DNA; this equaled about 30,000 T cell genomes. TCRdb's copy holds only in-frame clones and misses some; the assay was immunoSEQ multiplex PCR. The repertoire holds about 820,000 clones, with 80% to 95% as singletons. The entry originates in a study of shared clonotypes between healthy human individuals. Cells designated naive CD8 were CD45RO-negative and were positively selected for CCR7, with terminally differentiated effector memory CD45RA+ cells excluded. The sequence was collected from a man aged 25 to 40 in good health. Sequencing was carried out using naive CD8+ T cells sorted from blood.

CDR3 region: CASSLPVGGYQHNEQFF. The DNA for the CDR3 is TGTGCCAGCAGCTTACCTGTGGGGGGGTATCAGCACAATGAGCAGTTCTTC. V gene TRBV7-8 combines with J gene TRBJ2-1, with TRBD2 matching over 7 bases. Looked up from germline, CDR1 is SGHVS and CDR2 is FQNEAQ. Unmatched junction bases numbered 12, after V lost 2 bases and J lost 5 bases. There are 17 residues in the CDR3.